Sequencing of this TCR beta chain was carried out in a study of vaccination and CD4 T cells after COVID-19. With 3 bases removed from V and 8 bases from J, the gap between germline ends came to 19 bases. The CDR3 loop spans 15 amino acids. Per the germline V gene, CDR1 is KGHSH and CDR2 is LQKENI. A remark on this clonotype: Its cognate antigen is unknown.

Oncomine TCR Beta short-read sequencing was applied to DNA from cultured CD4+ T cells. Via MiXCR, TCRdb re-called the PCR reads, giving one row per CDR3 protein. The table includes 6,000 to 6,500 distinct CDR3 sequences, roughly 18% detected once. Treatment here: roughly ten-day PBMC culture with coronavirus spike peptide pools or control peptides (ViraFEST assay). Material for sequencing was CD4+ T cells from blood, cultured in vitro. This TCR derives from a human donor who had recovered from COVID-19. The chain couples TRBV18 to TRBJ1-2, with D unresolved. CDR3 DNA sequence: TGTGCCAGCTCACCCCCGTCGGTGGCTCCGGGAGGCTACACCTTC. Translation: CASSPPSVAPGGYTF.